Presented here are 4 T cell receptor beta chains from one specimen sequenced in a study of regulatory T cells in long-lasting Graves disease. The TCR beta library used iRepertoire HTBI primers with Arm-PCR amplification of CDR3. TCRdb reanalysed the multiplex PCR reads using MiXCR and keeps one entry per CDR3 protein. The sample records roughly 420,000 distinct CDR3 sequences, roughly 17% being singletons. This sample's time point: newly diagnosed GD, antithyroid drugs for less than 3 months. PBMCs were the source of the RNA used for TCR sequencing. Another study also made use of these data, one on T cells in Graves' hyperthyroidism and ophthalmopathy.

The sample was peripheral blood mononuclear cells (PBMCs), taken at new diagnosis, from a patient treated with antithyroid drugs. These TCRs come from a woman in her 30s with Graves disease.

This clonotype was counted many times. The J gene is TRBJ1-5, the V gene TRBV2; unclear D gene. The V end was cut by 5 bases, the J end by 6 bases, with 11 bases between. Germline V CDR1 and CDR2: SNHLY, FYNNEI. This CDR3 is built from 13 residues. The DNA of the CDR3 is TGTGCCAGCAGTCCCTGGGCCAGTCAGCCCCAGCATTTT. It codes for CASSPWASQPQHF.

The chain is built from TRBV20-1 and TRBJ1-4; a possible D gene is TRBD1 (5 bases). Germline loops: CDR1 DFQATT, CDR2 SNEGSKA (reference sequence). The CDR3 has 18 residues. Between the trimmed V and J ends, which lost 5 bases and 0 bases, there was a span of 22 bases. CDR3 loop: CSAELSFDSPSTNEKLFF. CDR3 coding DNA: TGCAGTGCTGAACTTTCCTTCGACAGCCCTTCAACTAATGAAAAACTGTTTTTT.

This clonotype was seen ten or more times. J is TRBJ2-5 and V is TRBV11-2; 7 bases line up with TRBD1. Germline trimming cut 3 bases from V and 5 bases from J; bases unmatched to any gene: 6. From germline, CDR1 is SGHAT and CDR2 FQNNGV. CDR3 size: 14 residues. The chain's CDR3 is CASSFNRGSETQYF. The CDR3 nucleotides are TGTGCCAGCAGCTTTAACAGGGGCTCGGAGACCCAGTACTTC.

This chain joins TRBV15 and TRBJ2-7; the match to TRBD2 covers 10 bases. Germline V gene lookup returns CDR1 LNHNV and CDR2 YYDKDF (reference sequence). The CDR3 has 17 residues. V was pared by 4 bases and J by 3 bases, with 12 bases of the junction left unmatched. The CDR3 bases are TGTGCCACCAGCATATCTGCTAGCGGGAGTCCAAGCTACGAGCAGTACTTC. Amino acid sequence: CATSISASGSPSYEQYF.